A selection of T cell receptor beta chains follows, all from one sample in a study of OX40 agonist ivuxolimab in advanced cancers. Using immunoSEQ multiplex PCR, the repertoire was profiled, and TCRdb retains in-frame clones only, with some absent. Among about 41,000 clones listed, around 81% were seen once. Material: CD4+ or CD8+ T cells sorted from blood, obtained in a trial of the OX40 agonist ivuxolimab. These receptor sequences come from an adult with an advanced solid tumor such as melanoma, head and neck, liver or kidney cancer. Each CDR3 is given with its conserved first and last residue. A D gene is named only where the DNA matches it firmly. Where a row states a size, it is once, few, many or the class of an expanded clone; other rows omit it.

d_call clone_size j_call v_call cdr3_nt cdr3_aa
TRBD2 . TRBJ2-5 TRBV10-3 TGTGCCATCAGTGCGACTAGCGGTGAGGGGGAGACCCAGTACTTC CAISATSGEGETQYF
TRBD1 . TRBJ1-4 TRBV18 TGTGCCAGCTCACCCCGGACAGGGAAGAGAGAAAAACTGTTTTTT CASSPRTGKREKLFF
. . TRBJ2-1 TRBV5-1 TGCGCCAGCAGCTTGTCAGGGGCCAACTCCCATGAGCAGTTCTTC CASSLSGANSHEQFF
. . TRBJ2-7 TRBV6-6 TGTGCCAGCCAACGGGCAGGGCGGGAGCAGTACTTC CASQRAGREQYF
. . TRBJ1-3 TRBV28 TGTGCCAGCAGCTTCGGAGGGGGAGGGAGTTTCGGAAACACCATATATTTT CASSFGGGGSFGNTIYF
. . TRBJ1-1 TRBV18 TGTGCCAGCTCACCCCTCGACAGTTGGAACACTGAAGCTTTCTTT CASSPLDSWNTEAFF
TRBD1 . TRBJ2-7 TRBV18 TGTGCCAGCTCACCACAGGTTCAGGGGGCAGTCGAGCAGTACTTC CASSPQVQGAVEQYF
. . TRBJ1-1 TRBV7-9 TGTGCCAGCAGCTTCGGGGGCGCAAGCACTGAAGCTTTCTTT CASSFGGASTEAFF
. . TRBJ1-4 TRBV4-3 TGCGCCAGCAGCCACTCTGCAACTAATGAAAAACTGTTTTTT CASSHSATNEKLFF
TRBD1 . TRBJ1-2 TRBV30 TGTGCCTGGAGGTTGGAAACAGGGGCTTTCTATGGCTACACCTTC CAWRLETGAFYGYTF
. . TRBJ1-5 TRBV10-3 TGTGCCACCCTACAGGGCGGTAATCAGCCCCAGCATTTT CATLQGGNQPQHF
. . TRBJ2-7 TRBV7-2 TGTGCCAGCAGCTTAAAAGGTTACGAGCAGTACTTC CASSLKGYEQYF
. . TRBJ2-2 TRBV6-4 TGTGCCAGCAGGAAGACAGAGAACACCGGGGAGCTGTTTTTT CASRKTENTGELFF
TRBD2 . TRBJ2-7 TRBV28 TGTGCCAGCAGTTCGCTAGCGGGAGTCTACGAGCAGTACTTC CASSSLAGVYEQYF
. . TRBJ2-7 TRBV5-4 TGTGCCAGCAGCTTAGGGACGACCTACGAGCAGTACTTC CASSLGTTYEQYF
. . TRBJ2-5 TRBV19 TGTGCCAGTAGCAATCTGGGTATGGGGACCCAGTACTTC CASSNLGMGTQYF
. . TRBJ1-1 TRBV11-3 TGTGCCAGCAGCAATTTAGGGGGGGCTGGCGAGTCTGAAGCTTTCTTT CASSNLGGAGESEAFF
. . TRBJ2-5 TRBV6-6 TGTGCCAGCAGTTACGGACAGTTTCAAGAGACCCAGTACTTC CASSYGQFQETQYF
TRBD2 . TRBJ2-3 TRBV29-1 TGCAGCGTGGCGGGGGGGGCCCGAGATACGCAGTATTTT CSVAGGARDTQYF
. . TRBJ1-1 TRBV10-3 TGTGCCATCAGTGGGAACCTACCAACGGACACTGAAGCTTTCTTT CAISGNLPTDTEAFF
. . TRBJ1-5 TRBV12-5 TGTGCTAGTGGTTTGCTCTCCCAACGCGGGGGTCAGTCCCAGCATTTT CASGLLSQRGGQSQHF
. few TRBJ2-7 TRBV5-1 TGCGCCAGCAGCTTGGTGGCAGGAGCCTCCTACGAGCAGTACTTC CASSLVAGASYEQYF
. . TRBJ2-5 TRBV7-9 TGTGCCAGCAGCGTAGGGGTGGGGGGGACCCAGTACTTC CASSVGVGGTQYF
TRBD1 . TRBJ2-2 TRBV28 TGTGCCAGCAGACCACAGGGGTTGGCCGGGGAGCTGTTTTTT CASRPQGLAGELFF
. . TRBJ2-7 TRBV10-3 TGTGCCATCAACGCAGGGAGGTCCTACGAGCAGTACTTC CAINAGRSYEQYF
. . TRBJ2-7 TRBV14 TGTGCCAGCAGCCCGCAACAGGGCTCCTACGAGCAGTACTTC CASSPQQGSYEQYF
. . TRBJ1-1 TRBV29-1 TGCAGCGTTTTGGGGAGCACTGAAGCTTTCTTT CSVLGSTEAFF
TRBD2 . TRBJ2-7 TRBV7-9 TGTGCCAGCAGCTTCGGACTAGCGGGAGGGCCTCTCGACGAGCAGTACTTC CASSFGLAGGPLDEQYF
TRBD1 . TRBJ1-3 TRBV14 TGTGCCAGCAGCCCAGGGTATGGGACAGGGAATGGAAACACCATATATTTT CASSPGYGTGNGNTIYF
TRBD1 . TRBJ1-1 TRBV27 TGTGCCAGCAGTCCTAACAGGGGGCTAGGCACTGAAGCTTTCTTT CASSPNRGLGTEAFF
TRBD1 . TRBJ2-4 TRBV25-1 TGTGCCAGCAGTGCACAGGGGGGAGGCAAAAACATTCAGTACTTC CASSAQGGGKNIQYF
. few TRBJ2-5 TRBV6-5 TGTGCCAGCAGTTACTCCACCAGGGGGGGAGAGACCCAGTACTTC CASSYSTRGGETQYF
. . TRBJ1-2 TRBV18 TGTGCCAGCTCACGGACAACCACCGACTATGGCTACACCTTC CASSRTTTDYGYTF
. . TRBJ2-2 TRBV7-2 TGTGCCAGCAGCCTCGTGGAGGGGTCTGGCGGGGAGCTGTTTTTT CASSLVEGSGGELFF
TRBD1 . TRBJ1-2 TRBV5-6 TGTGCCAGCAGCCGCGACAGGGCCCTAGGCTACACCTTC CASSRDRALGYTF
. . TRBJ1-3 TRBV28 TGTGCCAGCATCCTGCAGGGACGGAGCTCTGGAAACACCATATATTTT CASILQGRSSGNTIYF
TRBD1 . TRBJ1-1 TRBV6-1 TGTGCCAGCAGTTCAGACCAGGGGGCGACTGAAGCTTTCTTT CASSSDQGATEAFF
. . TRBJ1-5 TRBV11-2 TGTGCCAGCAGCTTAGGGCAGGGCAATCAGCCCCAGCATTTT CASSLGQGNQPQHF
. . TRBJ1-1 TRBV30 TGTGCCTGGTCAGGTGTTTCTCAGGGGGCTTTCTTT CAWSGVSQGAFF
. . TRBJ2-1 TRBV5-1 TGCGCCAGCGCCGAAGTAGCGCGTTACAATGAGCAGTTCTTC CASAEVARYNEQFF
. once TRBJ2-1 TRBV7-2 TGTGCCAGCAGCTTAGTGCTCGATGAGCAGTTCTTC CASSLVLDEQFF
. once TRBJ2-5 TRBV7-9 TGTGCCAGCTATGGGGGGGGCACCCAGTACTTC CASYGGGTQYF
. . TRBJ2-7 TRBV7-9 TGTGCCAGCAGCCTAGCCACCGCGGATACCACCTACGAGCAGTACTTC CASSLATADTTYEQYF
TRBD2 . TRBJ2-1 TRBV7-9 TGTGCCAGCAGCTTAGTTGGTCTAGCGGGAGGGCGGGTCTACAATGAGCAGTTCTTC CASSLVGLAGGRVYNEQFF
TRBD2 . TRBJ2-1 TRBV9 TGTGCCAGCAGCGTCTTCCGGGGGGGAGGGTCCTACAATGAGCAGTTCTTC CASSVFRGGGSYNEQFF
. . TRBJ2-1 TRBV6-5 TGTGCCAGCTCCCTCGGTCGACAGGGAGGAAGTGAGCAGTTCTTC CASSLGRQGGSEQFF
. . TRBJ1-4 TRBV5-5 TGTGCCAGCAGCGGATGGGGGAGTAATGAAAAACTGTTTTTT CASSGWGSNEKLFF
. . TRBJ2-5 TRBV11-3 TGTGCCAGCAGCTTAGACGAGAACCAAGAGACCCAGTACTTC CASSLDENQETQYF
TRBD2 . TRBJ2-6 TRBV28 TGTGCCAGCACCAGGGAGGGCTCTGGGGCCAACGTCCTGACTTTC CASTREGSGANVLTF
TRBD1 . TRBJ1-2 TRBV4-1 TGCGCCAGCAGCCAAGAGTTGAAGGGGACAGGCTATGGCTACACCTTC CASSQELKGTGYGYTF
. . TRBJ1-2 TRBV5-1 TGCGCCAGCAGCTTGGACGGTCTTTATGGCTACACCTTC CASSLDGLYGYTF
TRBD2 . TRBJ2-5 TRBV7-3 TGTGCCAGCAGCTCGGGAGGCGGACTAGCGGGAAAGTACCAAGAGACCCAGTACTTC CASSSGGGLAGKYQETQYF
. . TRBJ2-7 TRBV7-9 TGTGCCAGCAGCTTAGCTGGGGGGAACGAGCAGTACTTC CASSLAGGNEQYF